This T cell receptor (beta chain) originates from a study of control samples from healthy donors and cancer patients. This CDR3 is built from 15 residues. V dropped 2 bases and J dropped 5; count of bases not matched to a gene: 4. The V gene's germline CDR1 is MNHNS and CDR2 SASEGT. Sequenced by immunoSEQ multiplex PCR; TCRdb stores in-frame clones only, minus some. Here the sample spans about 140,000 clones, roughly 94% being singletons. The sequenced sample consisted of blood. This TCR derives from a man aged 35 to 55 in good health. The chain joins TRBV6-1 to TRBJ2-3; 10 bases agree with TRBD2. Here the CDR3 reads CASSESSGGQDTQYF. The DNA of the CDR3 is TGTGCCAGCAGTGAAAGTAGCGGGGGGCAAGATACGCAGTATTTT.